This entry concerns a single T cell receptor beta chain. Antigen unknown. TCRdb keeps only in-frame clones here, not all; method: immunoSEQ multiplex PCR. Of roughly 130,000 clones in the sample, about 88% were seen once. The V and J ends lost 2 bases and 3 bases respectively, with 14 bases between them. In germline, CDR1 is MGHRA, CDR2 YSYEKL. The CDR3 is 15 amino acids. This specimen comes from a study of cytomegalovirus exposure and HLA in healthy donors. Findings and caveats of the study: The study designated over 150 TCR beta chains cytomegalovirus-associated. Specificity for CMV antigens was confirmed in vitro for a few of the CMV-associated chains. Reports credit the classifier with highly specific, highly sensitive diagnosis of cytomegalovirus status. The finding came from a later analysis; first-cohort TCR clusters tended to co-occur in the approximately 120 validation repertoires.

This receptor was identified in a man aged 30-40 years in good health and CMV-seronegative. The sequenced sample was PBMCs. The chain links TRBV4-1 to TRBJ2-7; weak D call: TRBD2 (5 bases). CDR3 in DNA: TGCGCCAGCAGCCAAAACGACGCGGGCGGCTACGAGCAGTACTTC. Amino acids: CASSQNDAGGYEQYF.